A selection of T cell receptor beta chains follows, all from one sample in a study of OX40 agonist ivuxolimab in advanced cancers. TCRdb's copy holds only in-frame clones and misses some; the assay was immunoSEQ multiplex PCR. Of over 75,000 clones listed, about 93% are singletons. The sample here was CD4+ or CD8+ T cells sorted from blood, taken in a trial of the OX40 agonist ivuxolimab. These receptors were obtained from an adult with an advanced solid tumor such as melanoma, head and neck, liver or kidney cancer. The CDR3 runs from the conserved cysteine through the conserved F or W. A D gene is named only where the DNA matches it firmly. A clone size is listed for some rows: how often the clone was seen (once, few, many), or a class if it is expanded.

>once|TRBV7-3|TRBJ2-3|TRBD2
TGTGCCAGCAGCTCGGGTAGCGGGAGCACAGATACGCAGTATTTT
CASSSGSGSTDTQYF
>-|TRBV9|TRBJ2-3|-
TGTGCCAGCAGCCTGGGATTGAATACGCAGTATTTT
CASSLGLNTQYF
>-|TRBV5-6|TRBJ1-6|TRBD1
TGTGCCAGCAGCTCCCGTGCGGGGACAGGGTGGACACCCCTCCACTTT
CASSSRAGTGWTPLHF
>-|TRBV19|TRBJ2-7|TRBD2
TGTGCCAGTAGTACGCAAACCGGGACTAGCGGGATTGAGCAGTACTTC
CASSTQTGTSGIEQYF
>few|TRBV7-9|TRBJ2-5|-
TGTGCCAGCAGCTTACAGGAGTACTTGCAAGAGACCCAGTACTTC
CASSLQEYLQETQYF
>-|TRBV7-2|TRBJ2-3|TRBD1
TGTGCCAGCAGCTTCGGACAGGGGGGAGTAGATACGCAGTATTTT
CASSFGQGGVDTQYF
>few|TRBV30|TRBJ1-1|-
TGTGCCTGGAGTGTAGGCGGGTGGGGGACTGAAGCTTTCTTT
CAWSVGGWGTEAFF
>-|TRBV29-1|TRBJ2-3|-
TGCAGCGTTGTTTCCCTCCAGTGGGGAGATACGCAGTATTTT
CSVVSLQWGDTQYF
>-|TRBV5-1|TRBJ1-5|-
TGCGCCAGCAGCCCCGAGGGGGAGAGTCAGCCCCAGCATTTT
CASSPEGESQPQHF
>-|TRBV4-1|TRBJ2-1|-
TGCGCCAGCAGCCTGAGGCACGTCAATGAGCAGTTCTTC
CASSLRHVNEQFF
>-|TRBV6-1|TRBJ1-6|-
TGTGCCAGCAGTGAAACCCTGAGGTACTCACCCCTCCACTTT
CASSETLRYSPLHF
>-|TRBV2|TRBJ1-1|-
TGTGCCAGCAGTGACCCAGCGAACACTGAAGCTTTCTTT
CASSDPANTEAFF
>-|TRBV15|TRBJ1-3|TRBD1
TGTGCCACCAGCAGAGGGGGACAGGGCGGTCACACCATATATTTT
CATSRGGQGGHTIYF
>-|TRBV7-3|TRBJ2-5|-
TGTGCCAGCAGCTTTCAGGGCGGCGGGTTCCAAGAGACCCAGTACTTC
CASSFQGGGFQETQYF
>-|TRBV6-5|TRBJ1-2|TRBD1
TGTGCCAGCAGTCCCCAGGGGGTGGGGGGCTACACCTTC
CASSPQGVGGYTF
>once|TRBV7-9|TRBJ1-6|-
TGTGCCAGCAGCTTGCAACAGGGAAATTCACCCCTCCACTTT
CASSLQQGNSPLHF
>-|TRBV18|TRBJ2-1|TRBD2
TGTGCCAGCTCACCATCGCAGACTAGCGGAAACAATGAGCAGTTCTTC
CASSPSQTSGNNEQFF